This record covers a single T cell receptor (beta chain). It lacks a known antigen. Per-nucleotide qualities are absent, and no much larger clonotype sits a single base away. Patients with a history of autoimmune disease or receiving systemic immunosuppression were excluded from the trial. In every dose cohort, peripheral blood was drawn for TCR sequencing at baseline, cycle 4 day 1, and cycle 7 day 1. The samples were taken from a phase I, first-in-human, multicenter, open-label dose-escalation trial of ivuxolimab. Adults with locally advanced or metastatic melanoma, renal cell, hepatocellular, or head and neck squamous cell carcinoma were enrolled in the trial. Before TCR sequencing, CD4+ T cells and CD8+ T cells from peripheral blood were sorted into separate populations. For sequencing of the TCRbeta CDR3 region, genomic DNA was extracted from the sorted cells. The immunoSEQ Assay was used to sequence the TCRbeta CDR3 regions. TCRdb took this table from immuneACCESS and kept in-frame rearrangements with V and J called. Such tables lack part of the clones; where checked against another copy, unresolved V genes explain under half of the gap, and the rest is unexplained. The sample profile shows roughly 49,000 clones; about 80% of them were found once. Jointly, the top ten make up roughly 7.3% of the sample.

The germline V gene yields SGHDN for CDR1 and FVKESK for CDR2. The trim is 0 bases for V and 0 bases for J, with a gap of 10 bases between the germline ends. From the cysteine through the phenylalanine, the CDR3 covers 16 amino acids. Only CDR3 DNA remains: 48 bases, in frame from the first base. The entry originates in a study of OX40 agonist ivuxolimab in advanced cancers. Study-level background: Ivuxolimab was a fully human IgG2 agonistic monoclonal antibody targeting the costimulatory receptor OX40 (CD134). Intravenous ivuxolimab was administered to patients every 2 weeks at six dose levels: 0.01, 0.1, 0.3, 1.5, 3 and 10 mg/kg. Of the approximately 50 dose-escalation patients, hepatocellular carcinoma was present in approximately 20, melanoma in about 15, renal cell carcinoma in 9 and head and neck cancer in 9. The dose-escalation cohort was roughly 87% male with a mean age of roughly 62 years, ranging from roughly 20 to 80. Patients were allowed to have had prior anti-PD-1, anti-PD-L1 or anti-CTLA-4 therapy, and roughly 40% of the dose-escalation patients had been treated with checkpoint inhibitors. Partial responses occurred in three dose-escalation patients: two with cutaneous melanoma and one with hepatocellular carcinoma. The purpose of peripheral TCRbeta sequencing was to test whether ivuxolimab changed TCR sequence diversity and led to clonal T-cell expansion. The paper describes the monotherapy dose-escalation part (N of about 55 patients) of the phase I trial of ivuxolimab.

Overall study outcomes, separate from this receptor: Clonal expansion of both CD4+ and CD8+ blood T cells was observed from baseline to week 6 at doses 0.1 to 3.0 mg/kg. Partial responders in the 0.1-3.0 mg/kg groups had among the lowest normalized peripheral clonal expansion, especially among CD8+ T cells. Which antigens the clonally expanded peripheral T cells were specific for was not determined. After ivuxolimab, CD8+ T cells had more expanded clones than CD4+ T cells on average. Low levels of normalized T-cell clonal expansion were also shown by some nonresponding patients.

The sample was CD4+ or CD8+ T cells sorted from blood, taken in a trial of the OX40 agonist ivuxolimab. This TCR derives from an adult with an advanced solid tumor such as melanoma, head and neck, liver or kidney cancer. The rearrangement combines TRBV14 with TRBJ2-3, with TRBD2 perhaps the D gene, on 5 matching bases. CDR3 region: CASSQDRGSSTDTQYF. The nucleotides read TGTGCCAGCAGCCAAGATCGGGGTTCTAGCACAGATACGCAGTATTTT.